The source of this T cell receptor (beta chain) is a study of cytomegalovirus exposure and HLA in healthy donors. The assay was immunoSEQ multiplex PCR, and TCRdb's table has in-frame clones only and misses some. The sample records roughly 100,000 clones, 88% being singletons. The V segment lost 6 bases and the J segment 5 bases; nucleotides outside the gene matches: 6. Germline V gene data show CDR1 as ENHRY and CDR2 as SYGVKD. The CDR3 totals 13 residues. The chain is built from TRBV10-3 and TRBJ1-1, with 7 bases identical to TRBD1. The TCR comes from a woman younger than 35 in good health and CMV-seropositive. The sample taken for sequencing was PBMCs. CDR3 in amino acids: CAIRDRVGTEAFF. CDR3 in DNA: TGTGCCATCAGAGACAGGGTAGGGACTGAAGCTTTCTTT.